This T cell receptor beta chain was recovered during a study of T cell responses to AZD1222 COVID-19 vaccine. Sequenced by immunoSEQ multiplex PCR; TCRdb stores in-frame clones only, minus some. The data contain 150,000 to 170,000 clones, 90% of them singletons. Unmatched junction bases numbered 10, after V lost 7 bases and J lost 7 bases. The CDR3 is 15 residues long. Germline V gene sequence: CDR1 MDHEN, CDR2 SYDVKM. The source was peripheral blood, collected on day 0 of AZD1222 vaccination. The TCR sequence derives from an adult in good health. The chain couples TRBV28 to TRBJ1-6; 7 nucleotides align to TRBD1. CDR3: CASTTPTGINSPLHF. The CDR3 DNA follows: TGTGCCAGCACCACTCCGACAGGGATCAATTCACCCCTCCACTTT.